The sample holds a few counts of the clone carrying this T cell receptor beta chain. The antigen is undetermined. The data originate from a study of T cells after yellow fever vaccination. Study details: Fractions low in cell number were prepared with SMART-Seq v4 Ultra Low Input.

It was through 5'RACE template switching that TCR cDNA was made, with a universal primer site and UMIs added. TCRdb reanalysed the 5' RACE reads using MiXCR and keeps one entry per CDR3 protein. The repertoire has fewer than 400,000 distinct CDR3 sequences, around 10% of them found once; the top ten carry about 3%. Overall study findings and caveats: A secondary response was less intense yet reached its peak sooner, at day 5 versus 15.

The V end was cut by 4 bases, the J end by 3 bases, with 13 bases between. In germline, CDR1 is SGHDT, CDR2 YYEEEE. The CDR3 contains 14 residues. This TCR derives from a man aged 18-30 years who received the YFV17D yellow fever vaccine. The rearrangement links TRBV5-6 to TRBJ2-5; D is uncertain. The specimen comprised CD4+ T cells sorted from PBMCs, sampled 45 days after the yellow fever booster vaccination. CDR3 region: CASSGNLGKETQYF. Written as DNA, the CDR3 is TGTGCCAGCAGCGGGAACCTGGGTAAAGAGACCCAGTACTTC. Based on the CDR3 plus reference TRBV5-6 and TRBJ2-5, the full variable domain is DAGVTQSPTHLIKTRGQQVTLRCSPKSGHDTVSWYQQALGQGPQFIFQYYEEEERQRGNFPDRFSGHQFPNYSSELNVNALLLGDSALYLCASSGNLGKETQYFGPGTRLLVL.